The clone carrying this TCR beta chain showed up just a few times. The antigen is undetermined. The data were taken from a study of PD-1 blockade in mismatch repair-deficient tumors. Study overall: Patients had approximately 13 mismatch repair-deficient cancer types, all previously treated and progressing. Whole-study results and caveats: Tumor-resident clones, often absent from pretreatment blood, expanded after pembrolizumab and then contracted.

TCRdb's table, derived via immunoSEQ multiplex PCR, lists solely in-frame clones and lacks some. Among about 84,000 clones listed, roughly 80% were seen once. Source: peripheral blood, taken 12 weeks after starting pembrolizumab. The source is an adult with mismatch repair-deficient cancer.

The CDR3 DNA sequence: TGTGCCAGCAGCCTTAGCTTCAGCGGGAGCTATACCAATGAGCAGTTCTTC. This sequence encodes CASSLSFSGSYTNEQFF. V usage is TRBV5-6 and J usage is TRBJ2-1, with 8 bases aligning to TRBD2. This CDR3 has 17 residues. The ends lost 4 bases at V and 6 bases at J; junction bases unmatched: 15. Germline lookup yields CDR1 SGHDT and CDR2 YYEEEE. Based on the CDR3 plus reference TRBV5-6 and TRBJ2-1, the full variable domain is DAGVTQSPTHLIKTRGQQVTLRCSPKSGHDTVSWYQQALGQGPQFIFQYYEEEERQRGNFPDRFSGHQFPNYSSELNVNALLLGDSALYLCASSLSFSGSYTNEQFFGPGTRLTVL.